The source of this T cell receptor beta chain is a study of blood T cell repertoires in COVID-19. Study information: The study drew acute and convalescent COVID-19 samples from the United States, Italy and Spain.

Authors' data handling: Reference gene primers were amplified, and this amplification served to estimate nucleated cell counts. Sequencing was performed with immunoSEQ multiplex PCR; in TCRdb, only in-frame clones are kept and a portion is missing. For V, J and clone size, that table is used; D and trimming come from the DNA. Here the sample spans some 42,000 clones, roughly 77% being singletons. Trimming removed 2 bases from V and 2 bases from J, with 4 bases in between. This CDR3 comprises 13 residues. In germline, CDR1 is MNHEY, CDR2 SMNVEV (reference sequence). This clonotype was sampled from a man of 80 years or more with acute or convalescent COVID-19. The chain has TRBV27 and TRBJ1-3, with unresolved D. The specimen sequenced was peripheral blood. This CDR3 is CASSLTAGNTIYF. CDR3 DNA: TGTGCCAGCAGTTTAACGGCTGGAAACACCATATATTTT.